The 12 T cell receptor beta chains listed next were all sequenced from one sample in a study of vaccination and CD4 T cells after COVID-19 (dated by TCRdb to 2021 to 2024). For these TCRs, the target antigens are not known. Library construction relied on PCR. Instrument on record: Illumina iSeq 100. DNA from cultured CD4+ T cells underwent TCR sequencing with the Oncomine TCR Beta short-read assay at the Johns Hopkins FTIC core. TCRdb reran the public reads through fastp at Q25 and MiXCR, keeping productive beta chains. Each CDR3 protein appears once, grouped with its most common genes and DNA. This sample lists some 11,000 distinct CDR3 sequences; 38% were detected once. The ten largest account for about a quarter of the sample. Taken with the paper, the label for treatment or condition translates to: roughly 10-day PBMC culture with coronavirus spike peptide pools or control peptides (ViraFEST assay).

The specimen was cultured CD4+ T cells from blood. The receptors shown here come from a human donor with COVID-19.

The V gene is TRBV3-1, the J gene TRBJ2-2, with D maybe TRBD2 (5 bases). The CDR3 length is 14 residues. Germline V lookup: CDR1 LGHDT, CDR2 YNNKEL (reference sequence). Trimming took 4 bases from V and 14 from J, leaving 20 bases between them. CDR3 protein: CASSPKGAGRQLFF. In DNA, the CDR3 is TGTGCCAGCAGCCCAAAGGGAGCAGGACGGCAACTGTTTTTT.

V and J are TRBV20-1 and TRBJ2-2, with D maybe TRBD2 (6 bases). Germline-derived CDR1 and CDR2 are DFQATT and SNEGSKA (reference sequence). Trimming removed 4 bases at V and 1 base at J, with 13 bases between. The CDR3 is made up of 15 amino acids. CDR3 residues: CSAIAGLQNTGELFF. DNA of the CDR3: TGCAGTGCTATTGCGGGACTTCAGAACACCGGGGAGCTGTTTTTT.

The V and J genes are TRBV27 and TRBJ1-5; possibly TRBD1 for D (5 bases). V was clipped by 3 bases and J by 0 bases, with 9 bases between them. Germline V gene sequence: CDR1 MNHEY, CDR2 SMNVEV (reference sequence). The CDR3 length is 15 residues. CDR3 DNA sequence: TGTGCCAGCAGTTTCCAGGGTCTTAGCAATCAGCCCCAGCATTTT. Its protein product is CASSFQGLSNQPQHF.

The genes are TRBV7-9 and TRBJ1-2, with D unresolved. Germline values: CDR1 SEHNR, CDR2 FQNEAQ (reference sequence). The V end was cut by 5 bases, the J end by 1 base, with 8 bases between. This CDR3 has 13 amino acids. CDR3 amino acids: CASSDTFNYGYTF. CDR3 coding DNA: TGTGCCAGCAGCGACACCTTTAACTATGGCTACACCTTC.

The chain combines TRBV28 with TRBJ1-2; D is unresolved. V lost 5 bases and J lost 2, with 6 bases in between. This CDR3 has 12 amino acids. The germline gives CDR1 MDHEN, CDR2 SYDVKM. This chain's CDR3 is CASSTTNYGYTF. DNA of the CDR3: TGTGCCAGCAGTACCACAAACTATGGCTACACCTTC.

CDR3 sequence: CASARMGTEAFF. CDR3 sequence (DNA): TGTGCCAGCGCCCGTATGGGCACTGAAGCTTTCTTT. V is TRBV6-1 and J is TRBJ1-1; no reliable D call. This CDR3 has 12 amino acids. Trimming took 8 bases from V and 4 from J, leaving 11 bases between them. CDR1 MNHNS and CDR2 SASEGT come from the germline V gene.

V is TRBV29-1 and J is TRBJ1-1; D is perhaps TRBD1 (5 bases). Germline CDR1 is SQVTM and CDR2 is ANQGSEA. The CDR3 runs 14 residues. Trimming took 6 bases from V and 4 from J, leaving 18 bases between them. CDR3: CSVRTGVTSTEAFF. The CDR3 nucleotides read TGCAGCGTCAGGACGGGGGTAACCAGCACTGAAGCTTTCTTT.

This clonotype showed up just a few times. This chain links TRBV6-5 with TRBJ1-2, with 7 bases matching TRBD1. With 4 bases clipped from V and 10 bases from J, the junction kept 6 bases outside the gene matches. The CDR3 consists of 12 residues. CDR1 is MNHEY and CDR2 is SVGAGI in the germline V gene. The CDR3 bases are TGTGCCAGCAGTTCCTCCAGGGGGGACTACACCTTC. Amino acid sequence: CASSSSRGDYTF.

The chain couples TRBV7-9 to TRBJ2-3; 7 bases map to TRBD1. This CDR3 spans 15 amino acids. V trimming: 0 bases; J trimming: 7 bases; junction bases outside the gene matches: 7. The V gene's germline CDR1 is SEHNR and CDR2 FQNEAQ (reference sequence). CDR3 in amino acids: CASSLATGFPNTQYF. DNA of the CDR3: TGTGCCAGCAGCTTAGCGACAGGGTTCCCTAATACGCAGTATTTT.

The chain carries TRBV12-3 or TRBV12-4 and TRBJ1-1; D is ambiguous. Trimming pared 2 bases from V and 10 bases from J, leaving 14 bases between. This CDR3 is built from 13 residues. The chain's CDR3 is CASSLPGKVSAFF. CDR3 DNA: TGTGCCAGCAGTTTACCAGGAAAAGTTTCAGCTTTCTTT.

CDR3 residues: CASRGGTSGGDEQFF. The CDR3 region has the DNA TGTGCCAGCAGGGGAGGGACTAGCGGGGGCGATGAGCAGTTCTTC. The chain employs TRBV6-1 and TRBJ2-1, with 14 bases matching TRBD2. Germline trimming cut 6 bases from V and 8 bases from J; bases unmatched to any gene: 6. Per germline, CDR1 MNHNS and CDR2 SASEGT. This CDR3 has 15 amino acids.

This clonotype was observed a few times. The chain employs TRBV6-1 and TRBJ2-7; D is undetermined. Trimming stripped 7 bases from V and 0 bases from J, with 13 bases between. This CDR3 is 14 amino acids long. Germline V gene lookup returns CDR1 MNHNS and CDR2 SASEGT. This CDR3 is CASTPRTSSYEQYF. The CDR3, as DNA: TGTGCCAGCACCCCGAGGACGAGCTCCTACGAGCAGTACTTC.